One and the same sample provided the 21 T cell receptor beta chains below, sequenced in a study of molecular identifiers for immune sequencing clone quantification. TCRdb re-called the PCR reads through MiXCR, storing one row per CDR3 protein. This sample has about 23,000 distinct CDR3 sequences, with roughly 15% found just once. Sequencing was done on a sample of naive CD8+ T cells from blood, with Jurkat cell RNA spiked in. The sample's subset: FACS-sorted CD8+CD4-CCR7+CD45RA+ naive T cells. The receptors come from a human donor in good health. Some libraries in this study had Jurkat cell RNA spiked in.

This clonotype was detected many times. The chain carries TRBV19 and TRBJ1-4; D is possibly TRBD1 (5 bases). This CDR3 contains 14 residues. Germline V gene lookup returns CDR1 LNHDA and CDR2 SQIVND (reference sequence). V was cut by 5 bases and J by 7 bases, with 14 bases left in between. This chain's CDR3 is CASSADSGPEKLFF. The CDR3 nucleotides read TGTGCCAGTAGTGCCGACAGCGGCCCTGAAAAACTGTTTTTT. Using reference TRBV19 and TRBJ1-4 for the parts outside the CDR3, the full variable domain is DGGITQSPKYLFRKEGQNVTLSCEQNLNHDAMYWYRQDPGQGLRLIYYSQIVNDFQKGDIAEGYSVSREKKESFPLTVTSAQKNPTAFYLCASSADSGPEKLFFGSGTQLSVL.

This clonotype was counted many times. The chain's CDR3 is CASSLIGGPNQPQHF. The CDR3 nucleotides read TGTGCCAGCAGCTTAATAGGGGGGCCGAATCAGCCCCAGCATTTT. V gene TRBV7-2 combines with J gene TRBJ1-5; perhaps TRBD1 as D (6 bases). The V end lost 2 bases, the J end lost 4 bases, and 12 bases lay between the germline ends. Germline CDR1 reads SGHTA; CDR2 reads FQGNSA. The CDR3 is made up of 15 amino acids.

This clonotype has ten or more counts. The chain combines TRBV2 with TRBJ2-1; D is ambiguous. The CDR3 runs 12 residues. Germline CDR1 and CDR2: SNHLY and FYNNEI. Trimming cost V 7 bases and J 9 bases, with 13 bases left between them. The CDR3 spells CASTRNPAEQFF. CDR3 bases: TGTGCCAGCACCCGCAACCCGGCTGAGCAGTTCTTC.

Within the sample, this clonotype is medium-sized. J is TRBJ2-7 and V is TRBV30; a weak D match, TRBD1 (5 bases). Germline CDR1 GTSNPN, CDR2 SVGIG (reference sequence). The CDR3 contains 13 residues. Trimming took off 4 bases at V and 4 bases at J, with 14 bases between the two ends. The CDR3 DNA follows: TGTGCCTGGACGCCCGGACACCTTTACGAGCAGTACTTC. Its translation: CAWTPGHLYEQYF.

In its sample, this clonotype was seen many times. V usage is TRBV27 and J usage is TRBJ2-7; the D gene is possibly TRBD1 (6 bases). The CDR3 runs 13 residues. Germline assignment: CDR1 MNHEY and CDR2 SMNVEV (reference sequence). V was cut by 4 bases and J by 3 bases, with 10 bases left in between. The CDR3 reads CASSSGTSYEQYF. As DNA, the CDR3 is TGTGCCAGCAGTTCCGGGACAAGCTACGAGCAGTACTTC.

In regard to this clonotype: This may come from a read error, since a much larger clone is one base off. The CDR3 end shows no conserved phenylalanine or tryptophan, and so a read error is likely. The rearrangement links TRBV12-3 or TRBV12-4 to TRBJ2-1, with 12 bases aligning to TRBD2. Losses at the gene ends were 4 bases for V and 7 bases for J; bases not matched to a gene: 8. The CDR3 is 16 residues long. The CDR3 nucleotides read TGTGCCAGCAGTTCCTCTAGCGGGAGGGCCCGGAATGAGCAGTTCTCC. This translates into CASSSSSGRARNEQFS.

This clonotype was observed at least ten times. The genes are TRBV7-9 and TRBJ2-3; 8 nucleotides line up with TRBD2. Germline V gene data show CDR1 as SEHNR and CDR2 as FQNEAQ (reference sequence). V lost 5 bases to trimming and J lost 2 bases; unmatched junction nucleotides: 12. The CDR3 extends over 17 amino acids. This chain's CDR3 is CASSLPTSARYTDTQYF. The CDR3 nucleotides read TGTGCCAGCAGCCTCCCGACTAGCGCAAGATACACAGATACGCAGTATTTT.

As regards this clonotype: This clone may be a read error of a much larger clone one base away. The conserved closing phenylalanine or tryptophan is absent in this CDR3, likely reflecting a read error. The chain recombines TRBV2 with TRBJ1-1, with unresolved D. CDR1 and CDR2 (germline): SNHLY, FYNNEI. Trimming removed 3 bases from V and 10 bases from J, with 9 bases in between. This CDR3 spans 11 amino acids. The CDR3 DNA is TGTGCCAGCAGTGATGGGGTAGGAGCTTTCCTT. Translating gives CASSDGVGAFL.

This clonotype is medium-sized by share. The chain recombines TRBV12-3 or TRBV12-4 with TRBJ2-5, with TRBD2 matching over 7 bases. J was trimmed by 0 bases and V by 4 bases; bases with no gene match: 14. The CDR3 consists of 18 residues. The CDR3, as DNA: TGTGCCAGCAGTTCAAGTCCCGGAAGGACTAGGTACCAAGAGACCCAGTACTTC. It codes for CASSSSPGRTRYQETQYF.

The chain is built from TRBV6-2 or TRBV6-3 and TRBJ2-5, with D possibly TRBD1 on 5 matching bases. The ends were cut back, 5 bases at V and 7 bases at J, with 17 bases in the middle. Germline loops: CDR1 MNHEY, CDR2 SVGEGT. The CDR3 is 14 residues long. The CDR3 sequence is CASSHDGQFWTQYF. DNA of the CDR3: TGTGCCAGCAGTCACGACGGACAATTTTGGACCCAGTACTTC.

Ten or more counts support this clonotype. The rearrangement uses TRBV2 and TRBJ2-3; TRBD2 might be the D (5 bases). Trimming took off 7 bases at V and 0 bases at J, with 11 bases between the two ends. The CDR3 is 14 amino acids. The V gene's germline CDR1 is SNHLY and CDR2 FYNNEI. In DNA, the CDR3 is TGTGCCAGCATCGTGCTAGCTAGCACAGATACGCAGTATTTT. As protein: CASIVLASTDTQYF.

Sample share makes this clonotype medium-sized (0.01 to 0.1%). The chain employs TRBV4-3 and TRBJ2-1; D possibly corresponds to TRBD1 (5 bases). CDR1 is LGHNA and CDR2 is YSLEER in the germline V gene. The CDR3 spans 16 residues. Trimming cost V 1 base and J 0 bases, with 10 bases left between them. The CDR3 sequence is CASSQGGHTSYNEQFF. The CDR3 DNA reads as TGCGCCAGCAGCCAAGGAGGACACACCTCCTACAATGAGCAGTTCTTC.

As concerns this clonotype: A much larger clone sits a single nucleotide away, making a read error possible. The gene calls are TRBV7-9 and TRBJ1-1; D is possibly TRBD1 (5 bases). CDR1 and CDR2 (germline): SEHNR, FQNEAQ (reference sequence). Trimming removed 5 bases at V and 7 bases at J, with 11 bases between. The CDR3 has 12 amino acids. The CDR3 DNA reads TGTGCCAGCAGCCCATTAGGGGATGAAGCTTTCTTT. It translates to CASSPLGDEAFF.

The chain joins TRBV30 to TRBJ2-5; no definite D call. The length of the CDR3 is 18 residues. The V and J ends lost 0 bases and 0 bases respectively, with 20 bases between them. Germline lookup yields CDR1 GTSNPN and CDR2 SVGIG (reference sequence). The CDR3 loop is CAWSVRSYHLPHQETQYF. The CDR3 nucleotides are TGTGCCTGGAGTGTACGAAGCTACCACCTGCCCCACCAAGAGACCCAGTACTTC.

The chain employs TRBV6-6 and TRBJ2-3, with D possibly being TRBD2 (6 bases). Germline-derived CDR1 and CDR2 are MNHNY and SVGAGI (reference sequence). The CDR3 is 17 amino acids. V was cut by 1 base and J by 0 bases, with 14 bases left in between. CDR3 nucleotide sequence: TGTGCCAGCAGTTACTTGCGGGACGAACCTAGCACAGATACGCAGTATTTT. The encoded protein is CASSYLRDEPSTDTQYF.

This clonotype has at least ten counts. CDR3 sequence: CASSSDSGKSYEQYF. The CDR3 coding sequence is TGTGCCAGTAGTTCTGACTCCGGGAAATCCTACGAGCAGTACTTC. The V call is TRBV19, the J call TRBJ2-7, with a possible D match to TRBD2 (5 bases). Germline V gives CDR1 LNHDA, CDR2 SQIVND (reference sequence). The germline V and J ends were trimmed by 5 bases and 1 base, with 15 bases remaining between them. The CDR3 consists of 15 residues. The whole variable domain, remainder taken from reference TRBV19 and TRBJ2-7, is DGGITQSPKYLFRKEGQNVTLSCEQNLNHDAMYWYRQDPGQGLRLIYYSQIVNDFQKGDIAEGYSVSREKKESFPLTVTSAQKNPTAFYLCASSSDSGKSYEQYFGPGTRLTVT.

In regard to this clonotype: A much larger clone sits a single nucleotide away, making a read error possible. The CDR3 DNA is TGCGCCAGCAGCCAAGATTGGGGGGGAATACTGTTTTTT. Translating gives CASSQDWGGILFF. This chain joins TRBV4-3 and TRBJ1-4; D is perhaps TRBD1 (5 bases). The CDR3 has 13 amino acids. Germline CDR1 reads LGHNA; CDR2 reads YSLEER. Between the trimmed V and J ends, which lost 0 bases and 13 bases, there was a span of 12 bases.

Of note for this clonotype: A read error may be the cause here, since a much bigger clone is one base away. The CDR3, as DNA: TGTGCCTGTAATAAGCTCACCGGGGAGCTGTTTTTT. Amino acid sequence: CACNKLTGELFF. The V and J genes are TRBV19 and TRBJ2-2; D is ambiguous. Germline lookup yields CDR1 LNHDA and CDR2 SQIVND (reference sequence). Trimming shortened V by 11 bases and J by 4 bases, and 11 bases separated the two germline ends. The CDR3 is 12 residues long.

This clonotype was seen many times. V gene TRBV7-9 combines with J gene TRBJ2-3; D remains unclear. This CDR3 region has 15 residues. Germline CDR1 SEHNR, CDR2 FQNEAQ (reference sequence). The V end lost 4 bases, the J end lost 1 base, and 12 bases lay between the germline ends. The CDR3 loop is CASSSEDLRTDTQYF. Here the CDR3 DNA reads TGTGCCAGCAGCTCCGAGGATCTACGCACAGATACGCAGTATTTT.

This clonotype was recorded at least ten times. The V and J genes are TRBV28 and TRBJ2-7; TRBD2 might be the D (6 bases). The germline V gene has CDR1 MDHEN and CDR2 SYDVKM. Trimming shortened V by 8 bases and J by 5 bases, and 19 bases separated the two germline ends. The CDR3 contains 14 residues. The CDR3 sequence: CASRPDGSWNEQYF. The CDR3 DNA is TGTGCCAGCCGTCCTGACGGGAGTTGGAACGAGCAGTACTTC.

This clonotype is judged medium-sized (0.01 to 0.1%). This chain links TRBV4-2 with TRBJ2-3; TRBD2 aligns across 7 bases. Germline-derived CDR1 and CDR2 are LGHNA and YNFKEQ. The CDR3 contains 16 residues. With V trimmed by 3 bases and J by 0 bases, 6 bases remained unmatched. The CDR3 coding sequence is TGTGCCAGCAGCCAGGAACTAGCGTCGAGCACAGATACGCAGTATTTT. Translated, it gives CASSQELASSTDTQYF.